This T cell receptor (beta chain) is drawn from a study of T cell repertoires in cytomegalovirus infection. A few counts support this clonotype. In TCRdb, the reads were re-called with MiXCR into one record per CDR3 protein. Of over 300,000 distinct CDR3 sequences listed, 15% to 20% are singletons. V lost 0 bases to trimming and J lost 8 bases; unmatched junction nucleotides: 7. This CDR3 is built from 16 residues. Germline CDR1 is ENHRY and CDR2 is SYGVKD. This TCR was recovered from a human donor in good health (CMV status not recorded). Some clones in this sample may be carry-over from other donors' samples. The J gene is TRBJ1-4, the V gene TRBV10-3; 9 bases are a match to TRBD1. Sequenced material: PBMCs. The CDR3 loop reads CAISESGTGPREKLFF. The CDR3 region has the DNA TGTGCCATCAGTGAGTCGGGGACAGGGCCACGGGAAAAACTGTTTTTT.